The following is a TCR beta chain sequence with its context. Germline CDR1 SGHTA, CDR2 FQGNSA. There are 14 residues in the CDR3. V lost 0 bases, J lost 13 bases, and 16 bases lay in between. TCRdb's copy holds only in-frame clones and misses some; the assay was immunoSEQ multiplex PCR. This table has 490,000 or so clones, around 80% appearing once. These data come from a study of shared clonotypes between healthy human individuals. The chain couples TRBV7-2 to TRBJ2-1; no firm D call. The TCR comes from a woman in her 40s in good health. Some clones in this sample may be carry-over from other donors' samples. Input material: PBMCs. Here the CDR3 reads CASSLARRNTPQFF. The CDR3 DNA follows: TGTGCCAGCAGCTTAGCGAGACGGAACACCCCTCAGTTCTTC.